This TCR beta chain was identified during a study of blood T cells in healthy people across ages. Study information: Per two T cells, template switching captured roughly one barcoded beta molecule. Findings and limits, study-wide: Since the PBMCs were unsorted, naive and antigen-experienced cells could not be conclusively compared. The study found more naive CD4+ cells and higher diversity in long-lived than aged donors.

Primed by a sample-barcoded 5' primer and a J-beta primer mix, a second PCR proceeded for about 6 to 12 cycles. TCRdb recomputed calls from the 5' RACE reads with MiXCR, one row per CDR3 protein. The sample lists some 1.5 million distinct CDR3 sequences; approximately 43% were seen once. There are 14 residues in the CDR3. V gave up 2 bases and J gave up 6 bases; unmatched junction bases: 4. Germline V lookup: CDR1 MNHNY, CDR2 SVGAGI (reference sequence). Total RNA was isolated from each sample in quantities of at least 6 micrograms. About this clonotype: Its antigen remains unidentified.

Sequencing used blood. The source of this sequence is a woman aged 18-30 years in good health. V and J are TRBV6-6 and TRBJ1-5; TRBD1 aligns across 7 bases. Here the CDR3 reads CASSYGQGVQPQHF. The CDR3 nucleotides read TGTGCCAGCAGTTACGGGCAGGGGGTTCAGCCCCAGCATTTT.